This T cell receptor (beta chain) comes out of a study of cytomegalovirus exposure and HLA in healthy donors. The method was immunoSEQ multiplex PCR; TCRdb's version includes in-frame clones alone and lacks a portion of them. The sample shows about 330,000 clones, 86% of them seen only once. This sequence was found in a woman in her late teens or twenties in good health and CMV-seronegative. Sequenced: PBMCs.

The CDR3 loop is CASSTGQGRSEAFF. As DNA, the CDR3 is TGTGCCAGCAGTACCGGACAGGGGAGATCTGAAGCTTTCTTT. The J gene is TRBJ1-1, the V gene TRBV28, with 9 nucleotides matching TRBD1. The junction had 7 bases not matched to a gene; V was cut back by 5 bases and J by 6 bases. The CDR3 spans 14 residues. Germline V gene lookup returns CDR1 MDHEN and CDR2 SYDVKM. The variable domain in full, with the rest retrieved from reference TRBV28 and TRBJ1-1, is DVKVTQSSRYLVKRTGEKVFLECVQDMDHENMFWYRQDPGLGLRLIYFSYDVKMKEKGDIPEGYSVSREKKERFSLILESASTNQTSMYLCASSTGQGRSEAFFGQGTRLTVV.